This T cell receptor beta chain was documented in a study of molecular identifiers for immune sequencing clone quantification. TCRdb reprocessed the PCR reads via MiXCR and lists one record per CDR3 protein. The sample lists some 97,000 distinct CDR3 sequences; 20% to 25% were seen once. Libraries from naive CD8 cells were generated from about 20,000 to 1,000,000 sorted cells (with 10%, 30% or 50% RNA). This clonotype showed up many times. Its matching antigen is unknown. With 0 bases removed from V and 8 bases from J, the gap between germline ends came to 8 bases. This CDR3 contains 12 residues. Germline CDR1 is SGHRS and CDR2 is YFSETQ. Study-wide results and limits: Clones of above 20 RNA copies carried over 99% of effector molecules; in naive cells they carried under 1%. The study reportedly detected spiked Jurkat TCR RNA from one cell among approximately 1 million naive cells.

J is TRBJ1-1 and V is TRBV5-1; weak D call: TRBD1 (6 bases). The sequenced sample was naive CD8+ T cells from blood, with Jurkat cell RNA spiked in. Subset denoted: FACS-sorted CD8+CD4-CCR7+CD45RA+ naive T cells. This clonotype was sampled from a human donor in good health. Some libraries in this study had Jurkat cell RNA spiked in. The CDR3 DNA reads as TGCGCCAGCAGCTTGGACAGGGAAGAAGCTTTCTTT. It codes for CASSLDREEAFF.